Following are 5 T cell receptor beta chains from one sample sequenced in a study of PD-L1 blockade in urothelial cancer. Method: immunoSEQ multiplex PCR; TCRdb's copy keeps in-frame clones and lacks some. The sample contains roughly 50,000 clones, approximately 88% of which appear only once. This sample's time point: pretreatment peripheral blood. Material: PBMCs, obtained around atezolizumab (anti-PD-L1) treatment. These TCRs come from a woman aged 60-75 years with urothelial cancer.

The chain couples TRBV6-5 to TRBJ1-4; D gene unclear. Trimming stripped 2 bases from V and 7 bases from J, with 14 bases between. This CDR3 contains 15 residues. The germline CDR1 and CDR2 sequences are MNHEY and SVGAGI. The DNA of the CDR3 is TGTGCCAGCAGTTACGAGGCTCACCGGAGTGAAAAACTGTTTTTT. The encoded protein is CASSYEAHRSEKLFF.

The chain couples TRBV18 to TRBJ2-7; 8 nucleotides match TRBD1. CDR1 and CDR2 from the germline V gene are KGHSH and LQKENI. Trimming cost V 1 base and J 6 bases; bases outside gene matches: 11. This CDR3 region has 16 residues. In nucleotides, the CDR3 is TGTGCCAGCTCACCACAAACAGGGGGAATGGGTCGCGAGCAGTACTTC. Translated, it gives CASSPQTGGMGREQYF.

This clone was detected a few times. V is TRBV5-1 and J is TRBJ1-2; D gene ambiguous. The length of the CDR3 is 12 residues. V shed 4 bases and J shed 6 bases, with 10 bases lying between them. Germline V CDR1 and CDR2: SGHRS, YFSETQ. Here the CDR3 reads CASSNSMDGYTF. For the CDR3, the DNA is TGCGCCAGCAGCAACTCGATGGATGGCTACACCTTC.

This clone was observed a single time. This chain links TRBV5-1 with TRBJ2-7, with a possible D match to TRBD2 (6 bases). CDR3 length: 17 amino acids. The V end was cut by 3 bases, the J end by 6 bases, with 25 bases between. Germline CDR1 SGHRS, CDR2 YFSETQ. DNA for the CDR3: TGCGCCAGCAGCTCCCCTGCGAGTAGCGGAACGTTAAGCGAGCAGTACTTC. It encodes CASSSPASSGTLSEQYF.

The chain recombines TRBV5-6 with TRBJ1-5, with 7 bases aligning to TRBD1. Losses at the gene ends were 2 bases for V and 0 bases for J; bases not matched to a gene: 2. CDR3 size: 15 residues. Looked up from germline, CDR1 is SGHDT and CDR2 is YYEEEE. CDR3 coding DNA: TGTGCCAGCAGCTTAGGGACAGATAGCAATCAGCCCCAGCATTTT. Translated: CASSLGTDSNQPQHF.